These T cell receptor beta chains were read from a single sample in a study of human T cells and chemical hapten exposure. Each CDR3 protein is one row after TCRdb ran MiXCR on the RACE reads. The table lists approximately 370,000 distinct CDR3 sequences, about 5.4% of them singletons. Specimen: whole blood, collected in connection with sensitization to the hapten diphenylcyclopropenone (DPC). These receptors were obtained from a woman in her late teens or twenties with alopecia areata. Some clones in this sample may be carry-over from other donors' samples. The CDR3 runs from the conserved cysteine through the conserved F or W.

v_gene: TRBV11-1; j_gene: TRBJ2-1; CDR3aa: CASSSPGLAGRGSYNVQFF
v_gene: TRBV5-1; j_gene: TRBJ2-1; CDR3aa: CASTTSGAYNEQFF
v_gene: TRBV3-1; j_gene: TRBJ2-5; CDR3aa: CASSQDAVKTQYF
v_gene: TRBV6-2/TRBV6-3; j_gene: TRBJ2-3; CDR3aa: CASSYKETDTQYF
v_gene: TRBV12-3/TRBV12-4; j_gene: TRBJ2-7; CDR3aa: CASSPMNRGTEQYF
v_gene: TRBV10-2; j_gene: TRBJ1-6; CDR3aa: CASSEGRTFFLDNSPLHF
v_gene: TRBV12-3/TRBV12-4; j_gene: TRBJ1-1; CDR3aa: CASSVPGQPNTEAFF
v_gene: TRBV9; j_gene: TRBJ1-4; CDR3aa: CASSVRGEKLFF
v_gene: TRBV27; j_gene: TRBJ1-6; CDR3aa: CASRNDRGNSPLHF
v_gene: TRBV2; j_gene: TRBJ2-3; CDR3aa: CARGEPSTDTQYF
v_gene: TRBV4-3; j_gene: TRBJ2-3; CDR3aa: CASSQDYVRVGTGGLGADTQYF
v_gene: TRBV18; j_gene: TRBJ1-6; CDR3aa: CASSPYQGGDSPLHF
v_gene: TRBV5-1; j_gene: TRBJ1-1; CDR3aa: CASSVTGVNTEAFF
v_gene: TRBV20-1; j_gene: TRBJ1-1; CDR3aa: CSARGVSDTEAFF
v_gene: TRBV29-1; j_gene: TRBJ1-6; CDR3aa: CSVIEGGSGSSPLHF
v_gene: TRBV9; j_gene: TRBJ1-1; CDR3aa: CASSVGSRQRTEAFF
v_gene: TRBV18; j_gene: TRBJ1-5; CDR3aa: CASSPSAGSQPQHF
v_gene: TRBV9; j_gene: TRBJ2-1; CDR3aa: CASSVNRAENEQFF
v_gene: TRBV11-1; j_gene: TRBJ1-2; CDR3aa: CASSLIRGYTF
v_gene: TRBV29-1; j_gene: TRBJ2-7; CDR3aa: CSTWVRSYEQYF
v_gene: TRBV7-2; j_gene: TRBJ1-5; CDR3aa: CASSSQGSNQPQHF
v_gene: TRBV6-2/TRBV6-3; j_gene: TRBJ2-5; CDR3aa: CASRPQGIGQETQYF
v_gene: TRBV3-1; j_gene: TRBJ1-2; CDR3aa: CASSQDRDDYGYTF
v_gene: TRBV5-6; j_gene: TRBJ1-4; CDR3aa: CASSPDRNEKLFF
v_gene: TRBV12-3/TRBV12-4; j_gene: TRBJ2-3; CDR3aa: CASSWTSGGRDTQYF
v_gene: TRBV5-1; j_gene: TRBJ2-2; CDR3aa: CASSLEGDTGELFF
v_gene: TRBV4-1; j_gene: TRBJ2-1; CDR3aa: CASSQAGTGHYNEQFF
v_gene: TRBV20-1; j_gene: TRBJ1-5; CDR3aa: CSANQGSGQPQHF
v_gene: TRBV5-1; j_gene: TRBJ1-1; CDR3aa: CASSLATGNTEAFF
v_gene: TRBV6-1; j_gene: TRBJ2-6; CDR3aa: CASSADISGANVLTF
v_gene: TRBV20-1; j_gene: TRBJ2-3; CDR3aa: CSARERLAGLTDTQYF
v_gene: TRBV6-1; j_gene: TRBJ2-6; CDR3aa: CAIIQGAGANVLTF
v_gene: TRBV7-3; j_gene: TRBJ1-6; CDR3aa: CASSFEGGDGSPLHF
v_gene: TRBV20-1; j_gene: TRBJ2-3; CDR3aa: CSARDPLAGGGTDTQYF
v_gene: TRBV18; j_gene: TRBJ1-6; CDR3aa: CASSRNSYNSPLHF
v_gene: TRBV5-6; j_gene: TRBJ1-2; CDR3aa: CASSSGNYGYTF
v_gene: TRBV2; j_gene: TRBJ2-1; CDR3aa: CASRRTSGEDNEQFF
v_gene: TRBV7-9; j_gene: TRBJ2-3; CDR3aa: CASSLGGIFTDTQYF
v_gene: TRBV5-1; j_gene: TRBJ2-7; CDR3aa: CASSPRGNGHEQYF
v_gene: TRBV5-6; j_gene: TRBJ1-2; CDR3aa: CASSLDEYRPETYGYTF
v_gene: TRBV29-1; j_gene: TRBJ1-1; CDR3aa: CSVGANTEAFF
v_gene: TRBV28; j_gene: TRBJ1-1; CDR3aa: CASSQGARYTEAFF
v_gene: TRBV7-8; j_gene: TRBJ1-6; CDR3aa: CASSSTRGGAPLHF
v_gene: TRBV10-3; j_gene: TRBJ2-3; CDR3aa: CAISEYPSDTQYF
v_gene: TRBV6-5; j_gene: TRBJ1-3; CDR3aa: CASSGQAAPSGNTIYF